The text below deals with one T cell receptor (beta chain). This receptor's antigen is unknown. Per-nucleotide qualities are absent, and no much larger clonotype sits a single base away. TCRbeta CDR3 regions were amplified from genomic DNA by means of the immunoSEQ Assay, a bias-controlled multiplex PCR. Turning to the authors' computational methods: Nucleated cell counts per sample were estimated from amplification of reference gene primers within the assay. To quantify the absolute abundance of each unique TCRbeta CDR3 rearrangement, sequence reads were collapsed and filtered. Productive Simpson clonality was computed per sample as the square root of Simpson's diversity index over productive rearrangements. The immuneACCESS repertoire file appears here via TCRdb, limited to in-frame rearrangements. These files lack a portion of the clones; in checked studies, under half of the deficit traces to unresolved V genes, and the cause of the others is not known. V and J calls and clone size are those listed in that table; D and trimming were worked out from the DNA. This sample lists around 30,000 clones; 90% were detected once. The ten largest clones add up to 15% to 20% of the sample.

Collaborating institutions collected whole blood in K2EDTA tubes following their own protocols. Collaborator samples were shipped for TCRbeta analysis as frozen whole blood, isolated PBMCs, or DNA extracted from either sample type. These data come from a study of blood T cell repertoires in COVID-19 (dated by TCRdb to about 2020). With respect to the entire study: Collaborator samples came from the United States, Italy and Spain and covered acute and convalescent phases of COVID-19. The material from the prospective study consisted of cDNA or gDNA derived from T cells, B-cell-depleted T cells, or PBMCs. The dataset comprised deeply sampled blood TCRbeta repertoires from subjects exposed to, actively infected with, or recovered from COVID-19. The repertoires were made available in a free public database intended to serve as a resource for research on the immune response to SARS-CoV-2. Samples were obtained from the ongoing ImmuneRACE study (first 160 participants) and from over 1,000 subjects provided by 6 global collaborators. The sample metadata nearly always contained a de-identified subject ID, COVID-19 status, age in years and sex. Where available, HLA class I and class II types were obtained from metadata supplied by the sample provider rather than from assay-based typing.

Measured from the cysteine to the phenylalanine, the CDR3 is 13 residues long. Just CDR3 DNA is preserved here, 39 bases in frame from base 1. V is shortened by 3 bases, J by 0 bases, and the region joining them spans 5 bases. The germline V gene encodes CDR1 SGHTA and CDR2 FQGTGA. The research as a whole found: Clinical and demographic metadata were provided uncurated, with the amount varying by source and participant.

This TCR came from a man older than 75 with acute or convalescent COVID-19. Specimen: peripheral blood. Recombination joined TRBV7-3 with TRBJ1-1, with the identity of the D gene unclear. The DNA sequence is as follows: TGTGCCAGCAGCTTTGCTATGAACACTGAAGCTTTCTTT. Translation gives CASSFAMNTEAFF. Supplemented by the reference TRBV7-3 and TRBJ1-1 proteins around the CDR3, the complete variable domain is GAGVSQTPSNKVTEKGKYVELRCDPISGHTALYWYRQSLGQGPEFLIYFQGTGAADDSGLPNDRFFAVRPEGSVSTLKIQRTERGDSAVYLCASSFAMNTEAFFGQGTRLTVV.